The clone carrying this T cell receptor beta chain has just a few counts. Antigen unknown. This entry belongs to a study of response to subunit inactivated influenza vaccine. Per the germline V gene, CDR1 is SGDLS and CDR2 is YYNGEE. The CDR3 is made up of 16 amino acids. V lost 2 bases to trimming and J lost 1 base, with 14 bases between them. One entry per CDR3 protein results from TCRdb running MiXCR on the RT-PCR reads. The table records roughly 290,000 distinct CDR3 sequences, 21% of them present only once. Study conclusions and caveats: Researchers suggested that each seasonal influenza vaccination recruits few new T cells.

The origin of this receptor is a man between 50 and 75 years old who received an inactivated influenza vaccine. The chain carries TRBV9 and TRBJ2-3, with TRBD1 as a possible D gene (6 bases). The sample consisted of PBMCs from blood, taken about 20 months after vaccination. The CDR3 DNA reads as TGTGCCAGCAGCGTCCTACAGGGAGTAGGCACAGATACGCAGTATTTT. Translated, it gives CASSVLQGVGTDTQYF.